A selection of T cell receptor beta chains follows, all from one sample in a study of blood T cells in healthy people across ages. MiXCR was run by TCRdb on the 5' RACE reads, yielding one entry per CDR3 protein. This sample has roughly 800,000 distinct CDR3 sequences; about three fifths occur once, and the top ten carry 20% to 25%. Source material: blood. The receptors originated from a man aged 25 to 45 in good health. CDR3s include the opening cysteine and the closing phenylalanine or tryptophan. Each record gives: J gene, D gene, V gene, clone size, CDR3 protein, CDR3 DNA. D genes are given only for firm matches. Not all rows give a size; the values are once, few, many and, for expanded clones, a class.

J gene: TRBJ2-7; D gene: TRBD2; V gene: TRBV12-3/TRBV12-4; clone size: once; CDR3 protein: CASSQGLDERYF; CDR3 DNA: TGTGCCAGCAGCCAAGGACTAGACGAACGGTACTTC
J gene: TRBJ2-3; D gene: -; V gene: TRBV3-1; clone size: once; CDR3 protein: CASSPRLAPDTQYF; CDR3 DNA: TGTGCCAGCAGCCCTCGGCTAGCTCCAGATACGCAGTATTTT
J gene: TRBJ2-7; D gene: -; V gene: TRBV6-2/TRBV6-3; clone size: few; CDR3 protein: CASSYSGIPYEQYF; CDR3 DNA: TGTGCCAGCAGTTACTCGGGGATCCCCTACGAGCAGTACTTC
J gene: TRBJ1-4; D gene: -; V gene: TRBV11-2; clone size: -; CDR3 protein: CASSLQVREKLFF; CDR3 DNA: TGTGCCAGCAGCTTACAAGTCCGGGAAAAACTGTTTTTT
J gene: TRBJ1-4; D gene: -; V gene: TRBV24-1; clone size: once; CDR3 protein: CATSEPTNEKLFF; CDR3 DNA: TGTGCCACCAGTGAACCGACTAATGAAAAACTGTTTTTT
J gene: TRBJ2-3; D gene: -; V gene: TRBV6-6; clone size: -; CDR3 protein: CASSRAGNVAADTQYF; CDR3 DNA: TGTGCCAGCAGCAGGGCAGGGAATGTAGCGGCAGATACGCAGTATTTT
J gene: TRBJ2-7; D gene: -; V gene: TRBV4-2; clone size: few; CDR3 protein: CASSQDGAGRPVYEQYF; CDR3 DNA: TGTGCCAGCAGCCAAGATGGGGCAGGCCGTCCCGTTTACGAGCAGTACTTC
J gene: TRBJ2-1; D gene: -; V gene: TRBV30; clone size: -; CDR3 protein: CAWSQEHYNEQFF; CDR3 DNA: TGTGCCTGGAGTCAGGAGCACTACAATGAGCAGTTCTTC
J gene: TRBJ2-1; D gene: -; V gene: TRBV24-1; clone size: -; CDR3 protein: CATSQSSYNEQFF; CDR3 DNA: TGTGCCACTTCACAGAGCTCCTACAATGAGCAGTTCTTC
J gene: TRBJ2-1; D gene: -; V gene: TRBV24-1; clone size: -; CDR3 protein: CATGAQKDEQFF; CDR3 DNA: TGTGCCACAGGAGCCCAAAAAGACGAGCAGTTCTTC
J gene: TRBJ2-7; D gene: -; V gene: TRBV20-1; clone size: -; CDR3 protein: CSARKPQGANEQYF; CDR3 DNA: TGCAGTGCTAGGAAGCCACAGGGCGCAAACGAGCAGTACTTC
J gene: TRBJ2-7; D gene: -; V gene: TRBV20-1; clone size: -; CDR3 protein: CSARDYSTYEQYF; CDR3 DNA: TGCAGTGCTAGAGATTACAGTACCTACGAGCAGTACTTC
J gene: TRBJ2-7; D gene: TRBD2; V gene: TRBV20-1; clone size: -; CDR3 protein: CSAPSPSGSSYEQYF; CDR3 DNA: TGCAGTGCTCCGAGCCCTAGCGGGAGCTCCTACGAGCAGTACTTC
J gene: TRBJ2-3; D gene: TRBD2; V gene: TRBV6-5; clone size: -; CDR3 protein: CASSYSLAGGYTQYF; CDR3 DNA: TGTGCCAGCAGTTACTCCCTAGCGGGGGGTTATACGCAGTATTTT
J gene: TRBJ1-1; D gene: -; V gene: TRBV4-3; clone size: few; CDR3 protein: CASSQEDRTTEAFF; CDR3 DNA: TGCGCCAGCAGCCAAGAAGACAGGACCACTGAAGCTTTCTTT
J gene: TRBJ1-2; D gene: -; V gene: TRBV5-1; clone size: -; CDR3 protein: CASPEQGAGYTF; CDR3 DNA: TGCGCCAGCCCAGAACAGGGAGCTGGCTACACCTTC
J gene: TRBJ2-5; D gene: TRBD2; V gene: TRBV6-2/TRBV6-3; clone size: few; CDR3 protein: CASSYPRTSGVPQETQYF; CDR3 DNA: TGTGCCAGCAGTTACCCCCGGACTAGCGGGGTCCCACAAGAGACCCAGTACTTC
J gene: TRBJ2-5; D gene: -; V gene: TRBV7-2; clone size: -; CDR3 protein: CASSFLGPGETQYF; CDR3 DNA: TGTGCCAGCAGCTTCCTAGGGCCCGGAGAGACCCAGTACTTC
J gene: TRBJ2-3; D gene: TRBD2; V gene: TRBV28; clone size: -; CDR3 protein: CASSPGAGGPQDTQYF; CDR3 DNA: TGTGCCAGCAGCCCGGGGGCGGGAGGCCCTCAAGATACGCAGTATTTT
J gene: TRBJ2-3; D gene: -; V gene: TRBV12-3/TRBV12-4; clone size: -; CDR3 protein: CASRSTDAQYF; CDR3 DNA: TGTGCCAGCAGGAGCACAGATGCGCAGTATTTT
J gene: TRBJ2-1; D gene: -; V gene: TRBV3-1; clone size: -; CDR3 protein: CASSQGLGNSYNEQFF; CDR3 DNA: TGTGCCAGCAGCCAAGGACTAGGGAACTCCTACAATGAGCAGTTCTTC